The 24 T cell receptor beta chains below come from one sample, sequenced in a study of T cell repertoires in cytomegalovirus infection. Their recognized antigens are unknown. TCRdb processed the reads anew with MiXCR; each CDR3 protein has one entry. The profile covers approximately 350,000 distinct CDR3 sequences, with roughly 34% appearing a single time and approximately 13% taken by the ten largest. Here the sequenced sample was cultured PBMCs, taken from culture after CMV antigen stimulation. The receptors here all came from a human donor in good health (CMV status not recorded). Some clones in this sample may be carry-over from other donors' samples.

A single count supports this clonotype. The chain's CDR3 is CSRIPGRHTEAFF. In DNA, the CDR3 is TGCAGTCGGATTCCGGGACGGCACACTGAAGCTTTCTTT. The chain has TRBV20-1 and TRBJ1-1; TRBD1 might be the D (5 bases). V was trimmed by 8 bases and J by 3 bases, leaving 16 bases between them. The CDR3 contains 13 residues. Germline loops: CDR1 DFQATT, CDR2 SNEGSKA (reference sequence).

This clonotype was counted at least ten times. The rearrangement uses TRBV7-2 and TRBJ1-2; D remains unclear. Trimming took 1 base from V and 4 from J, leaving 10 bases between them. CDR3 size: 14 residues. Germline V lookup: CDR1 SGHTA, CDR2 FQGNSA. In nucleotides, the CDR3 is TGTGCCAGCAGCTTAGTGTCGGGGAGCTATGGCTACACCTTC. This sequence encodes CASSLVSGSYGYTF.

J is TRBJ2-6 and V is TRBV28, with 11 bases that match TRBD1. The CDR3 runs 19 residues. CDR1 and CDR2 (germline): MDHEN, SYDVKM. Trimming at V came to 4 bases and at J to 0 bases, leaving 8 bases not matched to a gene. CDR3 in DNA: TGTGCCAGCAGTTCGGGTACCGGGACAGGGGGCTCTGGGGCCAACGTCCTGACTTTC. This gives the protein CASSSGTGTGGSGANVLTF.

This chain uses TRBV28 with TRBJ2-7, with 8 bases fitting TRBD1. With V trimmed by 0 bases and J by 3 bases, 4 bases remained unmatched. CDR3 length: 15 residues. CDR1 and CDR2 (germline): MDHEN, SYDVKM. The CDR3 sequence: CASSLWAGGYYEQYV. DNA for the CDR3: TGTGCCAGCAGTTTATGGGCAGGGGGCTACTACGAGCAGTACGTC.

This clonotype occurred many times. V usage is TRBV7-2 and J usage is TRBJ1-6; TRBD1 is a possible D gene (6 bases). The CDR3 runs 15 residues. Per germline, CDR1 SGHTA and CDR2 FQGNSA. Trimming cost V 6 bases and J 10 bases, with 19 bases left between them. In DNA form, the CDR3 reads TGTGCCAGCAGACGCCAACAGGGTAGCCGGTCACCCCTCCACTTT. It yields the protein CASRRQQGSRSPLHF.

The DNA of the CDR3 is TGTGCCATCAGCCGAGCGGGAGTCACCGGGGAGCTGTTTTTT. Translating it yields CAISRAGVTGELFF. This chain joins TRBV10-3 and TRBJ2-2; 8 bases map to TRBD2. Germline CDR1 ENHRY, CDR2 SYGVKD. V lost 6 bases, J lost 4 bases, and 4 bases stayed unmatched. CDR3 length: 14 residues.

The rearrangement links TRBV12-3 or TRBV12-4 to TRBJ1-2; no clear D. This CDR3 has 13 amino acids. The V gene lost 3 bases and the J gene lost 4 bases, with 9 bases spanning the gap. This chain's CDR3 is CASSFVSGYGYTF. The CDR3 bases are TGTGCCAGCAGTTTCGTCAGTGGCTATGGCTACACCTTC.

The sample holds a few counts of this clonotype. V gene TRBV7-4 combines with J gene TRBJ1-1; weak D call: TRBD1 (5 bases). Trimming took off 5 bases at V and 0 bases at J, with 13 bases between the two ends. The V gene's germline CDR1 is SGHVT and CDR2 SQSDAQ. The CDR3 has 15 amino acids. DNA for the CDR3: TGTGCCAGCAGCGCAACACAGGTCTTGAACACTGAAGCTTTCTTT. It codes for CASSATQVLNTEAFF.

This clonotype was seen at least ten times. This chain links TRBV7-2 with TRBJ1-5, with D perhaps TRBD1 (5 bases). Germline CDR1 reads SGHTA; CDR2 reads FQGNSA. The germline V and J ends were trimmed by 4 bases and 0 bases, with 16 bases remaining between them. The CDR3 is made up of 17 amino acids. Written as DNA, the CDR3 is TGTGCCAGCAGCTGGGTCTTCGGGGGGGTTAGCAATCAGCCCCAGCATTTT. It specifies CASSWVFGGVSNQPQHF. The full variable domain, rest sourced from reference TRBV7-2 and TRBJ1-5, is GAGVSQSPSNKVTEKGKDVELRCDPISGHTALYWYRQSLGQGLEFLIYFQGNSAPDKSGLPSDRFSAERTGGSVSTLTIQRTQQEDSAVYLCASSWVFGGVSNQPQHFGDGTRLSIL.

This clonotype was seen more than once but under ten times. V is TRBV11-2 and J is TRBJ2-1, with 10 bases lining up with TRBD2. Germline lookup yields CDR1 SGHAT and CDR2 FQNNGV. Trimming cost V 11 bases and J 8 bases; bases outside gene matches: 12. The CDR3 length is 14 residues. Here the CDR3 reads CASRGLAGVHEQFF. The CDR3 nucleotides read TGTGCCTCCCGAGGGCTAGCGGGAGTCCATGAGCAGTTCTTC.

This clonotype was seen a few times. The rearrangement links TRBV28 to TRBJ1-5; D not certain. The V gene lost 2 bases and the J gene lost 2 bases, with 10 bases spanning the gap. Germline CDR1 and CDR2: MDHEN and SYDVKM. This CDR3 has 15 amino acids. DNA of the CDR3: TGTGCCAGCAGTTTAAAAGGTGGGCGCAATCAGCCCCAGCATTTT. Residues: CASSLKGGRNQPQHF.

The chain carries TRBV10-3 and TRBJ2-7; D uncertain. This CDR3 has 14 amino acids. Germline CDR1 ENHRY, CDR2 SYGVKD. V shed 0 bases and J shed 5 bases, with 11 bases lying between them. CDR3 coding DNA: TGTGCCATCAGTGAGTCGCTTTCAGTGAACGAGCAGTACTTC. Amino acids: CAISESLSVNEQYF.

V gene TRBV4-1 combines with J gene TRBJ2-2; 10 positions agree with TRBD2. The CDR3 is 17 amino acids. V shed 2 bases, J shed 2 bases, and the junction held 5 bases outside the gene matches. The germline V gene encodes CDR1 MGHRA and CDR2 YSYEKL. The CDR3 DNA sequence: TGCGCCAGCAGCCAACCAGGACTAGCGGATAACACCGGGGAGCTGTTTTTT. Translating it yields CASSQPGLADNTGELFF.

The table lists this clonotype with many counts. The chain carries TRBV7-2 and TRBJ2-5; D not resolved. This CDR3 is built from 14 residues. The ends were cut back, 5 bases at V and 3 bases at J, with 13 bases in the middle. CDR1 and CDR2 (germline): SGHTA, FQGNSA. CDR3 coding DNA: TGTGCCAGCAGCCCCATAATCCCGGAAGAGACCCAGTACTTC. Its translation is CASSPIIPEETQYF.

This clonotype was counted a few times. The V and J genes are TRBV7-8 and TRBJ2-7; 7 nucleotides line up with TRBD2. CDR3 length: 14 residues. CDR1 SGHVS and CDR2 FQNEAQ come from the germline V gene. V trimming: 2 bases; J trimming: 3 bases; junction bases outside the gene matches: 4. CDR3 region: CASSLRSGIYEQYF. CDR3 bases: TGTGCCAGCAGCTTACGAAGCGGGATCTACGAGCAGTACTTC.

V and J are TRBV9 and TRBJ2-1, with D uncertain. Per germline, CDR1 SGDLS and CDR2 YYNGEE. Trimming cost V 0 bases and J 4 bases, with 14 bases left between them. The CDR3 extends over 16 amino acids. The CDR3 DNA is TGTGCCAGCAGCGTAGAAGGTAGCCAGTCTTACAATGAGCAGTTCTTC. This sequence encodes CASSVEGSQSYNEQFF.

The genes are TRBV12-3 or TRBV12-4 and TRBJ2-1; D is ambiguous. The CDR3 extends over 12 amino acids. Trimming removed 6 bases from V and 5 bases from J, with 8 bases in between. DNA for the CDR3: TGTGCCAGCAGACTGGTAGACAATGAGCAGTTCTTC. Translated, it gives CASRLVDNEQFF.

The sample holds many counts of this clonotype. The chain combines TRBV9 with TRBJ2-5, with D possibly being TRBD1 or TRBD2 (5 bases each). Trimming stripped 1 base from V and 5 bases from J, with 12 bases between. Germline-derived CDR1 and CDR2 are SGDLS and YYNGEE. The CDR3 runs 14 residues. Written as DNA, the CDR3 is TGTGCCAGCAGCGTAACGGGACGCGGGGAGACCCAGTACTTC. It is translated as CASSVTGRGETQYF.

The chain joins TRBV5-1 to TRBJ2-1, with a tentative D call TRBD1 (6 bases). In germline, CDR1 is SGHRS, CDR2 YFSETQ. V shed 2 bases and J shed 4 bases, with 13 bases lying between them. The CDR3 has 15 amino acids. CDR3 sequence: CASSFRGVTYNEQFF. Written as DNA, the CDR3 is TGCGCCAGCAGCTTCAGGGGAGTTACGTACAATGAGCAGTTCTTC.

This clonotype was observed a few times. The V call is TRBV11-3, the J call TRBJ1-1; perhaps TRBD1 as D (5 bases). The CDR3 is 14 amino acids. Germline assignment: CDR1 SGHNT and CDR2 YENEEA. The germline V and J ends were trimmed by 0 bases and 4 bases, with 9 bases remaining between them. The CDR3 DNA follows: TGTGCCAGCAGCTTAGATCAGGGCCCCACTGAAGCTTTCTTT. It encodes CASSLDQGPTEAFF.

The chain combines TRBV25-1 with TRBJ1-6; 8 bases agree with TRBD1. Trimming took 3 bases from V and 8 from J; bases not matched to a gene: 6. This CDR3 has 15 amino acids. Germline-derived CDR1 and CDR2 are MGHDK and SYGVNS. The CDR3, as DNA: TGTGCCAGCAGTGATTTCCCCAGGGGGCATTCACCCCTCCACTTT. Its protein product is CASSDFPRGHSPLHF.

The J gene is TRBJ1-2, the V gene TRBV20-1; the D is unclear. Germline loops: CDR1 DFQATT, CDR2 SNEGSKA (reference sequence). This CDR3 is built from 13 residues. Deletions cut 0 bases from V and 0 bases from J, with 5 bases between. CDR3 nucleotide sequence: TGCAGTGCTAGAGAAACAGCTAACTATGGCTACACCTTC. Translated: CSARETANYGYTF.

The rearrangement joins TRBV10-2 to TRBJ2-1; TRBD1 matches 9 bases. V dropped 6 bases and J dropped 8; count of bases not matched to a gene: 8. CDR3 length equals 14 residues. Germline CDR1 reads WSHSY; CDR2 reads SAAADI. The DNA for the CDR3 is TGCGCCAGCAGCCGGGACAGGGATTTCTATGAGCAGTTCTTC. This gives the protein CASSRDRDFYEQFF.

The chain joins TRBV28 to TRBJ2-5, with 9 bases aligning to TRBD2. With V trimmed by 3 bases and J by 3 bases, 5 bases remained unmatched. This CDR3 has 15 residues. The germline V gene encodes CDR1 MDHEN and CDR2 SYDVKM. The CDR3 DNA reads as TGTGCCAGCAGTTTGGCGGCTAGCGGGAAAGAGACCCAGTACTTC. This translates into CASSLAASGKETQYF.